This T cell receptor (beta chain) was captured in a study of T cell responses to AZD1222 COVID-19 vaccine. About the research overall: Some second doses came at about 4 weeks and others at about 12 weeks; these were pooled.

The method was immunoSEQ multiplex PCR; TCRdb's version includes in-frame clones alone and lacks a portion of them. The data show 110,000 or so clones, roughly nine tenths seen once. Deletions cut 2 bases from V and 2 bases from J, with 8 bases between. The CDR3 length is 13 residues. Germline-derived CDR1 and CDR2 are SGHTS and YDEGEE. Points from the study as a whole: The donor group comprised mostly white British people and more females; the analysis possibly underestimated clonal diversity. Spike-specific TCR breadth rose after two AZD1222 doses, and depth rose as well.

Note on this clone: The antigen is unknown. Other DNA sequences in this specimen translate into the identical CDR3.

The V gene is TRBV5-8, the J gene TRBJ2-7; TRBD1 is a possible D gene (6 bases). Source: peripheral blood, taken on day 0 of AZD1222 vaccination. This sequence originates from an adult in good health. CDR3 region: CASSFRGPYEQYF. CDR3 bases: TGTGCCAGCAGCTTCAGGGGACCCTACGAGCAGTACTTC.